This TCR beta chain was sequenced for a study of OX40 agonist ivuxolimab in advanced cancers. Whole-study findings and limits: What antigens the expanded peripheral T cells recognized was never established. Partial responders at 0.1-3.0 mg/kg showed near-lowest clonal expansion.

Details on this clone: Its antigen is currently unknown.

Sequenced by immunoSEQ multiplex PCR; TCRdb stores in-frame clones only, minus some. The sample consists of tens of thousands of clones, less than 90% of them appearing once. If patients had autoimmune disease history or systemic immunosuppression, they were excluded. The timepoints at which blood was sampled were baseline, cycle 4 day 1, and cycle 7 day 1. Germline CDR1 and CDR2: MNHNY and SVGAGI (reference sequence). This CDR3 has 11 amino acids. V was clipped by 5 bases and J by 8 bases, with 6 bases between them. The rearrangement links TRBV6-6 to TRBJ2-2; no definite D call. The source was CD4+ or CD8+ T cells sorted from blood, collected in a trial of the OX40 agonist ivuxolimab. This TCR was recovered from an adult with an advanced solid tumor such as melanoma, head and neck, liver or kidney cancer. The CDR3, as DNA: TGTGCCAGCAGTCCCCAGGGGGAGCTGTTTTTT. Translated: CASSPQGELFF.